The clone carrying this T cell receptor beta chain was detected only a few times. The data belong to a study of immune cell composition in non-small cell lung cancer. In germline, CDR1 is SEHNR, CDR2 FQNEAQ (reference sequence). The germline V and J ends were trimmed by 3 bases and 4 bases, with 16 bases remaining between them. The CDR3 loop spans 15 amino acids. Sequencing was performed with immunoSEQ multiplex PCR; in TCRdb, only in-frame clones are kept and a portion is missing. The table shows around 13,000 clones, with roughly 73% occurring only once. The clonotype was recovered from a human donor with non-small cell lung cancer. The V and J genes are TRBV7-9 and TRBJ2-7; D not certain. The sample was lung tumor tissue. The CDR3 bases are TGTGCCAGCAGCTTCGATCGGCAGGTTCCATACGAGCAGTACTTC. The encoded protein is CASSFDRQVPYEQYF.